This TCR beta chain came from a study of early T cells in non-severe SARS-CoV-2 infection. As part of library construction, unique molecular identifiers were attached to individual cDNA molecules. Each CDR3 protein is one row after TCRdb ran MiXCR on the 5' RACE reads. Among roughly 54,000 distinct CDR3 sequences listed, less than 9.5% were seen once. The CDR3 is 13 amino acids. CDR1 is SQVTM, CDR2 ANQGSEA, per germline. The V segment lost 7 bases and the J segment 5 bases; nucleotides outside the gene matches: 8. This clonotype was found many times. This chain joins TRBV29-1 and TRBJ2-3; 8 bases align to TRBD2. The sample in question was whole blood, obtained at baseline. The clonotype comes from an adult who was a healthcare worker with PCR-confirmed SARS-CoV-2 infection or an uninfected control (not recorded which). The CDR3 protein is CSALTSVRDTQYF. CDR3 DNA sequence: TGCAGCGCTTTGACTAGCGTGAGAGATACGCAGTATTTT.